Detailed here is one T cell receptor (beta chain). Its antigen is unidentified. The data stem from a study of T cell responses to AZD1222 COVID-19 vaccine. Here immunoSEQ multiplex PCR was the method, and the copy in TCRdb shows in-frame clones only, minus some. This table holds 150,000 or so clones, approximately 94% found once. Pooling was applied to second doses at about 4 or about 12 weeks. V was clipped by 4 bases and J by 7 bases; unmatched bases: 17. The CDR3 length is 17 residues. Germline loops: CDR1 SGDLS, CDR2 YYNGEE. Findings and caveats of the study: Clonal diversity may have been underestimated, and the donors were mostly white British, with more females than males. Vaccination with two AZD1222 doses was followed by a rise in Spike-specific TCR breadth and depth.

This clonotype was sampled from an adult who received the AZD1222 COVID-19 vaccine. Sequenced here: peripheral blood, sampled 28 days after the second AZD1222 dose. This sequence joins TRBV9 and TRBJ2-3; 8 bases align to TRBD1. The CDR3: CASSSLDRDFDRNTQYF. In nucleotides, the CDR3 is TGTGCCAGCAGCTCCTTGGACAGGGATTTTGATCGGAATACGCAGTATTTT.